This T cell receptor (beta chain) was found in a study of blood T cell repertoires in COVID-19. This clone was observed many times. V lost 5 bases and J lost 10, with 17 bases in between. Germline loops: CDR1 LGHNT, CDR2 FRNRAP. The CDR3 runs 13 residues. TCRdb's table, derived via immunoSEQ multiplex PCR, lists solely in-frame clones and lacks some. The repertoire consists of 120,000 or so clones, with about 80% occurring once and the leading ten covering about a sixth. The sample comprised peripheral blood. The TCR sequence derives from a man in his 60s with active or convalescent COVID-19. The chain uses TRBV12-5 and TRBJ1-1; unclear D gene. The DNA of the CDR3 is TGTGCTAGTGGTATTACCGGGTCCCAGACAGCTTTCTTT. It yields the protein CASGITGSQTAFF.